This TCR beta chain was sequenced in a study of identical twins. General observations from the study: Invariant cells of the MAIT and iNKT types might have partly distorted the zero-insertion analyses.

TCRdb recomputed calls from the 5' RACE reads with MiXCR, one row per CDR3 protein. The table lists 500,000 to 650,000 distinct CDR3 sequences, about 20% of them singletons. The V segment lost 2 bases and the J segment 2 bases; nucleotides outside the gene matches: 5. Looked up from germline, CDR1 is SGHRS and CDR2 is YFSETQ. The CDR3 contains 15 residues. With respect to this clonotype: Its antigen is still unknown.

The data also belong to a second study, concerning yellow fever vaccine responses in identical twins.

The TCR originated in a woman aged 18 to 35 in good health. The material sequenced was CD4+ T cells sorted from blood. The genes are TRBV5-1 and TRBJ2-3, with 7 positions matching TRBD1. The CDR3 here is CASSFKGALTDTQYF. The CDR3 DNA reads TGCGCCAGCAGCTTCAAGGGGGCACTCACAGATACGCAGTATTTT.